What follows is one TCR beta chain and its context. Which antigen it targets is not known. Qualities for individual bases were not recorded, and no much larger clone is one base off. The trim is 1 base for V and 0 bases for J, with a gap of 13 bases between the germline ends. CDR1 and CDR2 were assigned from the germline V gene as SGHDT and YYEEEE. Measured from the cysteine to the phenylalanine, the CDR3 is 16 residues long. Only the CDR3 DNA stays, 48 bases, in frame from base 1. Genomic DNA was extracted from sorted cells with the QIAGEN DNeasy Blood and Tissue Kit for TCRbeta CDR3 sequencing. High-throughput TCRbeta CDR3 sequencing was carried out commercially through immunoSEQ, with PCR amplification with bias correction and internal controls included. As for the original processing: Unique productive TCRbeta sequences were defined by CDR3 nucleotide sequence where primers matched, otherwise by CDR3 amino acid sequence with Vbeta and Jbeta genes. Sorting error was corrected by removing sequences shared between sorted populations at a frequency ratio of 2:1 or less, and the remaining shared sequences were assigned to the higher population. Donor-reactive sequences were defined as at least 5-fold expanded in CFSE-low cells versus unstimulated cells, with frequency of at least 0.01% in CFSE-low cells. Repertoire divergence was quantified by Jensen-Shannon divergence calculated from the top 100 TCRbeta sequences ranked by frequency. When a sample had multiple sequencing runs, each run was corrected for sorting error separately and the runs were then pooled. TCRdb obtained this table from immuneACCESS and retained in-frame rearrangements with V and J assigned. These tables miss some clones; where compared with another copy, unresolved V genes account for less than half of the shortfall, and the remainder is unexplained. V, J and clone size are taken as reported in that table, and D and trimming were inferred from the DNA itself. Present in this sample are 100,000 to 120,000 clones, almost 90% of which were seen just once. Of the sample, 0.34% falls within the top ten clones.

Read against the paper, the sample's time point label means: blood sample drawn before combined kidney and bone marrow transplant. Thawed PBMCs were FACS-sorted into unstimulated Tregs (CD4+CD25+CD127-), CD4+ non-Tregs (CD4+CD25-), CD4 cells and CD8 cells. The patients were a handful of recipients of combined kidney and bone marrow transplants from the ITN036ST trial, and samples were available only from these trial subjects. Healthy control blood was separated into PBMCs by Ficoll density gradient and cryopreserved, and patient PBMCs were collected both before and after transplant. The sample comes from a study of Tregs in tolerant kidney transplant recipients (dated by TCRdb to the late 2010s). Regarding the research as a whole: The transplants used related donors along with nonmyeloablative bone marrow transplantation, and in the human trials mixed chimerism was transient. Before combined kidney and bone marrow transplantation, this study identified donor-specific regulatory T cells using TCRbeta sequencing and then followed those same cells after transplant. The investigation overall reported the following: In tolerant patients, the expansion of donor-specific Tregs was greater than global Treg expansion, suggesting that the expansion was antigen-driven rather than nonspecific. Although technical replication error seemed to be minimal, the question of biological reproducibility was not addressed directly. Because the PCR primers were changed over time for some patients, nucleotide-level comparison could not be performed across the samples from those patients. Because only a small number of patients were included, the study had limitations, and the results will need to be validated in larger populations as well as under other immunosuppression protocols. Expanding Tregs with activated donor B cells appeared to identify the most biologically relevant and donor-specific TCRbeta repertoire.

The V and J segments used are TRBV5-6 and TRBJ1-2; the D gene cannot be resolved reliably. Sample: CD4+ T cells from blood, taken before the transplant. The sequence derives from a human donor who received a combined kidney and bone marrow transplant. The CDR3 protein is CASSLRGGSSNYGYTF. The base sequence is TGTGCCAGCAGCTTGCGAGGCGGCAGCTCTAACTATGGCTACACCTTC. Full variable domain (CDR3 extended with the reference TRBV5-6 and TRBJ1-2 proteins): DAGVTQSPTHLIKTRGQQVTLRCSPKSGHDTVSWYQQALGQGPQFIFQYYEEEERQRGNFPDRFSGHQFPNYSSELNVNALLLGDSALYLCASSLRGGSSNYGYTFGSGTRLTVV.